What follows are 5 T cell receptor beta chains derived from one specimen sequenced in a study of cytomegalovirus exposure and HLA in healthy donors. PCR amplification relied on 60 Vbeta primers (plus 13 Jbeta primers). Repertoires were generated with immunoSEQ multiplex PCR, while TCRdb's copy carries only in-frame clones and drops some. Here the sample spans around 180,000 clones, 75% to 85% being singletons. Sequencing was performed on PBMCs. The receptors were sampled from a woman in her 50s in good health and CMV-seropositive.

A note on this clone: A read error may produce the germline difference seen at one junction end. The gene calls are TRBV11-2 and TRBJ2-1, with 8 bases matching TRBD2. The CDR3 is 14 residues long. Germline assignment: CDR1 SGHAT and CDR2 FQNNGV. The DNA of the CDR3 is TGTGTCAGCAGCCCAGGGACTAGATTCCATGAGCAGTTCTTC. Translation gives CVSSPGTRFHEQFF.

This clone appeared once. The chain couples TRBV4-2 to TRBJ2-1, with 8 bases matching TRBD2. Germline CDR1 LGHNA, CDR2 YNFKEQ. This CDR3 comprises 16 residues. V lost 1 base and J lost 7; bases outside the gene matches: 9. The CDR3 sequence: CASSQASGGPGNEQFF. The CDR3 DNA reads as TGTGCCAGCAGCCAAGCCTCGGGGGGGCCGGGAAATGAGCAGTTCTTC.

The chain carries TRBV7-3 and TRBJ2-5; D possibly corresponds to TRBD1 (6 bases). The germline CDR1 and CDR2 sequences are SGHTA and FQGTGA. The V and J ends lost 5 bases and 5 bases respectively, with 12 bases between them. This CDR3 is built from 13 residues. The CDR3: CASSLGQQETQYF. The DNA of the CDR3 is TGTGCCAGCAGCCTTGGACAGCAGGAGACCCAGTACTTC.

This chain links TRBV7-3 with TRBJ2-7; D unclear. CDR1 is SGHTA and CDR2 is FQGTGA in the germline V gene. The CDR3 is 14 amino acids. V was trimmed by 3 bases and J by 5 bases, leaving 14 bases between them. The CDR3 DNA sequence: TGTGCCAGCAGCTTCACGCAAAAACTCCACGAGCAGTACTTC. Its protein is CASSFTQKLHEQYF.

The J gene is TRBJ2-3, the V gene TRBV25-1; a weak D match, TRBD2 (6 bases). Trimming left V 0 bases short and J 9 bases short, with 13 bases between. The CDR3 runs 14 residues. Germline CDR1 reads MGHDK; CDR2 reads SYGVNS. The CDR3 is CASSEYIAANTQYF. DNA of the CDR3: TGTGCCAGCAGTGAATATATAGCGGCAAACACGCAGTATTTT.